Presented here are 17 T cell receptor beta chains from one specimen sequenced in a study of follicular helper T cells after annual influenza vaccination. Time point defined: 2014-2015 season, 7 days after vaccination. Only in-frame clones appear in the TCRdb table, and some are missing; sequencing was by immunoSEQ multiplex PCR. The data hold roughly 8,000 clones, with around 78% observed a single time. Sequencing used CXCR5+ CD38- circulating T follicular helper cells from blood, obtained 7 days after influenza vaccination. The subset here: circulating Tfh, non-naive CD4+CXCR5+PD-1+ (ICOS+CD38+ or ICOS-CD38-). These receptors were collected from an adult who received the influenza vaccine.

The chain employs TRBV7-8 and TRBJ2-3; 7 bases are a match to TRBD1. V shed 5 bases, J shed 2 bases, and the junction held 4 bases outside the gene matches. The CDR3 is 14 amino acids. Per the germline V gene, CDR1 is SGHVS and CDR2 is FQNEAQ. CDR3 sequence: CASSPGGDTDTQYF. The DNA for the CDR3 is TGTGCCAGCAGCCCAGGGGGTGACACAGATACGCAGTATTTT.

The gene calls are TRBV5-1 and TRBJ1-6; D unresolved. Germline V gives CDR1 SGHRS, CDR2 YFSETQ. Trimming removed 0 bases at V and 6 bases at J, with 10 bases between. CDR3 size: 15 residues. Here the CDR3 DNA reads TGCGCCAGCAGCTTGGACCCTGTCGGTAATTCACCCCTCCACTTT. Translating gives CASSLDPVGNSPLHF. The full variable domain, completed using reference TRBV5-1 and TRBJ1-6, is KAGVTQTPRYLIKTRGQQVTLSCSPISGHRSVSWYQQTPGQGLQFLFEYFSETQRNKGNFPGRFSGRQFSNSRSEMNVSTLELGDSALYLCASSLDPVGNSPLHFGNGTRLTVT.

The chain carries TRBV29-1 and TRBJ1-2; 8 bases match TRBD1. CDR1 SQVTM and CDR2 ANQGSEA come from the germline V gene. This CDR3 has 12 residues. V lost 2 bases to trimming and J lost 8 bases; unmatched junction nucleotides: 4. For the CDR3, the DNA is TGCAGCGTTGAACAGGGGGCGCTCGGCTACACCTTC. Protein sequence: CSVEQGALGYTF.

This sequence joins TRBV5-1 and TRBJ2-2, with a tentative D call TRBD1 (5 bases). Trimming left V 0 bases short and J 5 bases short, with 11 bases between. The CDR3 spans 15 residues. CDR1 and CDR2 from the germline V gene are SGHRS and YFSETQ. The CDR3 sequence is CASSLEGVGTGELFF. The DNA for the CDR3 is TGCGCCAGCAGCTTGGAAGGGGTAGGGACCGGGGAGCTGTTTTTT.

Comment on this clone: The junction departs from the called germline gene at one end, perhaps through a read error. V usage is TRBV9 and J usage is TRBJ1-1; 7 bases align to TRBD1. Germline V CDR1 and CDR2: SGDLS, YYNGEE. The CDR3 sequence is 14 residues long. CDR3 coding DNA: TGTGCCAGCAGCGCCGAAGTAGCCGACAGGGCTTCCACCTTT. Protein product: CASSAEVADRASTF.

This clone was counted between two and nine times. This chain joins TRBV5-1 and TRBJ1-6; 8 bases are shared with TRBD1. The CDR3 covers 15 residues. CDR1 SGHRS and CDR2 YFSETQ come from the germline V gene. The junction had 5 bases not matched to a gene; V was cut back by 0 bases and J by 9 bases. The CDR3 nucleotides read TGCGCCAGCAGCTTGGGACAGGGGTCCGTTTCACCCCTCCACTTT. It yields the protein CASSLGQGSVSPLHF. Complete variable domain (other parts from reference TRBV5-1 and TRBJ1-6): KAGVTQTPRYLIKTRGQQVTLSCSPISGHRSVSWYQQTPGQGLQFLFEYFSETQRNKGNFPGRFSGRQFSNSRSEMNVSTLELGDSALYLCASSLGQGSVSPLHFGNGTRLTVT.

In this sample, this clone turned up a few times. The chain is built from TRBV5-1 and TRBJ2-1; D gene ambiguous. The CDR3 runs to 15 residues. The ends were cut back, 4 bases at V and 0 bases at J, with 11 bases in the middle. Germline CDR1 and CDR2: SGHRS and YFSETQ. In DNA, the CDR3 is TGCGCCAGCAGCGTTTACTCTAGCTCCTACAATGAGCAGTTCTTC. This sequence encodes CASSVYSSSYNEQFF.

The CDR3, as DNA: TGTGCCAGCAGCCAAGATAGGTGGGTCCCCTCGCGCGAGCAGTACTTC. Translated, it gives CASSQDRWVPSREQYF. J is TRBJ2-7 and V is TRBV14; D remains ambiguous. Germline values: CDR1 SGHDN, CDR2 FVKESK. This CDR3 is 16 amino acids long. Trimming removed 0 bases at V and 6 bases at J, with 18 bases between.

The sample holds a few counts of this clone. This sequence joins TRBV6-1 and TRBJ2-5, with TRBD2 matching 8 bases. The V gene end was trimmed by 1 base and the J gene end by 4 bases; junction bases not matched to a gene: 8. The CDR3 has 16 amino acids. CDR1 is MNHNS, CDR2 SASEGT, per germline. Here the CDR3 reads CASSEGYSGVAETQYF. The CDR3 DNA reads as TGTGCCAGCAGTGAAGGGTATAGCGGGGTGGCAGAGACCCAGTACTTC.

The genes are TRBV28 and TRBJ1-2; the D is unclear. Deletions cut 4 bases from V and 4 bases from J, with 7 bases between. The length of the CDR3 is 12 residues. CDR1 is MDHEN and CDR2 is SYDVKM in the germline V gene. CDR3 loop: CASSSTAYGYTF. CDR3 nucleotide sequence: TGTGCCAGCAGTTCGACGGCCTATGGCTACACCTTC.

This chain connects TRBV7-9 to TRBJ1-1; no firm D call. This CDR3 has 13 residues. V lost 8 bases and J 5 bases, leaving 15 bases between the germline ends. Germline CDR1 and CDR2: SEHNR and FQNEAQ (reference sequence). The CDR3 loop reads CASCADVGTEAFF. The CDR3 DNA follows: TGTGCCAGCTGCGCTGACGTGGGGACTGAAGCTTTCTTT. Together with reference TRBV7-9 and TRBJ1-1, the CDR3 gives the full variable domain: DTGVSQNPRHKITKRGQNVTFRCDPISEHNRLYWYRQTLGQGPEFLTYFQNEAQLEKSRLLSDRFSAERPKGSFSTLEIQRTEQGDSAMYLCASCADVGTEAFFGQGTRLTVV.

V and J are TRBV4-1 and TRBJ1-2; D is unresolved. The CDR3 contains 16 residues. Germline V gene data show CDR1 as MGHRA and CDR2 as YSYEKL. V lost 1 base and J lost 1, with 13 bases in between. The CDR3 loop reads CASSQGLGSFNYGYTF. The CDR3 coding sequence is TGCGCCAGCAGCCAAGGGTTGGGCAGTTTTAACTATGGCTACACCTTC.

This chain connects TRBV6-6 to TRBJ1-1, with D tentatively TRBD1 (5 bases). V lost 3 bases, J lost 7 bases, and 21 bases lay in between. CDR3 length equals 16 residues. Germline CDR1 and CDR2: MNHNY and SVGAGI (reference sequence). CDR3 coding DNA: TGTGCCAGCAGTTATAGTTGGAGACAGCTAGAAAATGAAGCTTTCTTT. It yields the protein CASSYSWRQLENEAFF.

The chain recombines TRBV6-1 with TRBJ2-7; no reliable D call. The ends were cut back, 1 base at V and 7 bases at J, with 14 bases in the middle. The CDR3 is made up of 14 amino acids. Germline lookup yields CDR1 MNHNS and CDR2 SASEGT. The CDR3 loop reads CASSEDWSNREQYF. In DNA form, the CDR3 reads TGTGCCAGCAGTGAAGATTGGAGCAATCGGGAGCAGTACTTC.

V is TRBV6-1 and J is TRBJ2-3, with TRBD2 identical over 13 bases. Germline assignment: CDR1 MNHNS and CDR2 SASEGT. The junction had 6 bases not matched to a gene; V was cut back by 7 bases and J by 8 bases. The CDR3 has 14 amino acids. The CDR3 bases are TGTGCCAGCAAACTAGCGGGGGGGCGTGCTACGCAGTATTTT. Residues: CASKLAGGRATQYF.

The gene calls are TRBV7-2 and TRBJ2-5, with 7 bases matching TRBD2. The CDR3 totals 13 residues. With V trimmed by 3 bases and J by 2 bases, 0 bases remained unmatched. Germline CDR1 reads SGHTA; CDR2 reads FQGNSA. CDR3 residues: CASSFSGQETQYF. CDR3 nucleotides: TGTGCCAGCAGCTTTAGCGGGCAAGAGACCCAGTACTTC.

This clone was seen more than once but under ten times. J is TRBJ1-4 and V is TRBV2; D remains unclear. V was shortened by 2 bases and J by 11 bases, with 18 bases between the two germline ends. The CDR3 spans 15 residues. Looked up from germline, CDR1 is SNHLY and CDR2 is FYNNEI. The CDR3 here is CASSEPRGSRRKLFF. CDR3 bases: TGTGCCAGCAGTGAACCACGCGGTTCGAGGAGGAAACTGTTTTTT.